The subject of this entry is one T cell receptor (beta chain). Its antigen is currently unknown. The Oncomine TCR Beta short-read assay was applied to DNA of cultured CD4+ T cells. A single record per CDR3 protein comes from TCRdb applying MiXCR to the PCR reads. Among 17,000 or so distinct CDR3 sequences listed, around 46% were seen once. The length of the CDR3 is 15 residues. The treatment denotes: roughly 10-day PBMC culture with coronavirus spike peptide pools or control peptides (ViraFEST assay). This record belongs to a study of vaccination and CD4 T cells after COVID-19. Sequenced here: CD4+ T cells from blood, cultured in vitro, sampled after SARS-CoV-2 vaccination. The receptor was derived from a human donor who had recovered from COVID-19. The rearrangement joins TRBV21-1 to TRBJ1-6. TRBV21-1 is shown as a pseudogene. The CDR3 sequence is CASSKLSHHNSPLHF. The CDR3 DNA is TGTGCCAGCAGCAAACTCTCTCACCATAATTCACCCCTCCACTTT.